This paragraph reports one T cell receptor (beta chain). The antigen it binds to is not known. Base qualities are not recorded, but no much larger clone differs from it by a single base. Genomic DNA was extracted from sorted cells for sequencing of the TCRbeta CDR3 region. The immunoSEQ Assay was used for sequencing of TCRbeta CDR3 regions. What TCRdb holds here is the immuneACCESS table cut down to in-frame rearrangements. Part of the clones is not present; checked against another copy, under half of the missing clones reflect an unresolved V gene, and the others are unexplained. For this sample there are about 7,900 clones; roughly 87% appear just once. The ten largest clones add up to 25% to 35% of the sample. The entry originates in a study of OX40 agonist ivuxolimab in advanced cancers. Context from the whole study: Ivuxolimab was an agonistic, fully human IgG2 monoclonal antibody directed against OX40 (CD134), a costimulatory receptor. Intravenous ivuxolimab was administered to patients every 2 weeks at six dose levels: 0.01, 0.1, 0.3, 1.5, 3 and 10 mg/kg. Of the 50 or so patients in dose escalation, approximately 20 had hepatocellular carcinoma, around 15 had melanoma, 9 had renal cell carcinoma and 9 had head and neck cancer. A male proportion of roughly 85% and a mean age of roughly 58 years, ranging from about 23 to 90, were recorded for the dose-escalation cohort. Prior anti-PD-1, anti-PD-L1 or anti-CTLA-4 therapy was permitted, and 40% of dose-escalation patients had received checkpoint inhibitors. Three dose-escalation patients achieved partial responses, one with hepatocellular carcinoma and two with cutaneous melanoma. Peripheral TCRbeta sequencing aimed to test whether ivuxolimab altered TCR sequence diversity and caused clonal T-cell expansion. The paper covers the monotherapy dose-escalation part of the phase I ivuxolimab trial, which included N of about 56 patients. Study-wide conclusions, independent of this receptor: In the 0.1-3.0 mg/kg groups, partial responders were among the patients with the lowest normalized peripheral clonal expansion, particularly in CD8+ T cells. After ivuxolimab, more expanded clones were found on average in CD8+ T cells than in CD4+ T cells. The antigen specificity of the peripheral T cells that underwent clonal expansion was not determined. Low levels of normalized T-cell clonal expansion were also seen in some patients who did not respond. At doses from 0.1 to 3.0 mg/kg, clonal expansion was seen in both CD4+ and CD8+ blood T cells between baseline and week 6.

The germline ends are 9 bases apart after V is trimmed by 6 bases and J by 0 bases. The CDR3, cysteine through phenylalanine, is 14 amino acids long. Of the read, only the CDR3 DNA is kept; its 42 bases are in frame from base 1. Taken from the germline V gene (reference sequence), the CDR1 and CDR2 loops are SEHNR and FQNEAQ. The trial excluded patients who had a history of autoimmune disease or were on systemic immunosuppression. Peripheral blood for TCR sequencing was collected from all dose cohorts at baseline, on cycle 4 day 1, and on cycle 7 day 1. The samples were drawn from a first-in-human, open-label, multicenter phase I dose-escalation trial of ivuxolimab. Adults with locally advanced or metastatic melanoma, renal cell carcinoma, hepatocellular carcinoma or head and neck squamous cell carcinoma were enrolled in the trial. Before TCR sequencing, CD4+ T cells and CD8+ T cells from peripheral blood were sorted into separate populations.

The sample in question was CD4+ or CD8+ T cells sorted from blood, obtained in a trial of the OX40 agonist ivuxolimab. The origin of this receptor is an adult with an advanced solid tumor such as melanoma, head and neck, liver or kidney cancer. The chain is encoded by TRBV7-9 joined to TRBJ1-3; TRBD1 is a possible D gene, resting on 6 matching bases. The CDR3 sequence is CASRTGSSGNTIYF. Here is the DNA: TGTGCCAGCAGAACAGGGAGCTCTGGAAACACCATATATTTT.